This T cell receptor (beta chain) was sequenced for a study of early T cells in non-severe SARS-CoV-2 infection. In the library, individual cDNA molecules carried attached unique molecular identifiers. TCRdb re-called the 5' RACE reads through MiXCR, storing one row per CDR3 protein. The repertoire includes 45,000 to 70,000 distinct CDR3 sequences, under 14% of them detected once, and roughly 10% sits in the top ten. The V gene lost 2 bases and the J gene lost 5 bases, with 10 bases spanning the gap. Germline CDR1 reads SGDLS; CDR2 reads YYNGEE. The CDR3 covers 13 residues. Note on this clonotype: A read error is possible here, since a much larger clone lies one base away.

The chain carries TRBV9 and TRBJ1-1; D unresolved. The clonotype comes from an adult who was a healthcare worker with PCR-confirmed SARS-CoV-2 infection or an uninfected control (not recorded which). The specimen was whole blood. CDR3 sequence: CASSVEWPTEAFF. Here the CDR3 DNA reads TGTGCCAGCAGCGTCGAGTGGCCTACTGAAGCTTTCTTT.